Below, 30 T cell receptor beta chains from the same sample are listed, as sequenced in a study of CD8 T cells in ankylosing spondylitis. TCRdb re-called the 5' RACE reads through MiXCR, storing one row per CDR3 protein. Among about 340,000 distinct CDR3 sequences listed, 20% were seen once. The sequenced material came from blood, either unsorted or a sorted T cell fraction (not recorded which). These receptors all stem from a male donor with ankylosing spondylitis or in good health (not recorded which).

The chain uses TRBV7-9 and TRBJ2-2; D remains ambiguous. This CDR3 region has 14 residues. The germline gives CDR1 SEHNR, CDR2 FQNEAQ (reference sequence). The ends were cut back, 3 bases at V and 3 bases at J, with 8 bases in the middle. In DNA form, the CDR3 reads TGTGCCAGCAGCTTTTCCGGGTACACCGGGGAGCTGTTTTTT. This translates into CASSFSGYTGELFF.

In this sample, this clonotype turned up a few times. Here the CDR3 reads CAISDNRNTEAFF. CDR3 bases: TGTGCCATCAGTGACAACAGGAACACTGAAGCTTTCTTT. The chain combines TRBV10-3 with TRBJ1-1; no firm D call. Germline assignment: CDR1 ENHRY and CDR2 SYGVKD. V lost 3 bases to trimming and J lost 1 base, with 6 bases between them. The CDR3 loop spans 13 amino acids.

At least ten counts were recorded for this clonotype. At one boundary the junction diverges from the germline segment, which might be a read error. V gene TRBV20-1 combines with J gene TRBJ1-1; maybe TRBD1 (6 bases). This CDR3 comprises 14 residues. Germline CDR1 and CDR2: DFQATT and SNEGSKA (reference sequence). The CDR3: CSARGEGELPEAFF. CDR3 nucleotides: TGCAGTGCAAGAGGGGAGGGGGAACTCCCTGAAGCTTTCTTT.

The chain has TRBV29-1 and TRBJ2-1; D call uncertain. CDR1 is SQVTM and CDR2 is ANQGSEA in the germline V gene. V lost 0 bases, J lost 8 bases, and 14 bases lay in between. The CDR3 extends over 14 amino acids. CDR3 amino acids: CSVEDGLNGDEQFF. In DNA, the CDR3 is TGCAGCGTTGAAGATGGGCTTAATGGGGATGAGCAGTTCTTC.

This clonotype was picked up a small number of times. V usage is TRBV20-1 and J usage is TRBJ2-7; tentative D call: TRBD1 (5 bases). V lost 1 base and J 3 bases, leaving 10 bases between the germline ends. The CDR3 sequence is 13 residues long. The germline V gene encodes CDR1 DFQATT and CDR2 SNEGSKA (reference sequence). The CDR3 DNA is TGCAGTGCTAGAGGGACACAAATCTACGAGCAGTACTTC. Its protein is CSARGTQIYEQYF.

This chain's CDR3 is CASSLWATEKLFF. CDR3 sequence (DNA): TGTGCCAGCAGTTTATGGGCGACGGAAAAACTGTTTTTT. V and J are TRBV12-3 or TRBV12-4 and TRBJ1-4; D is unclear. Trimming pared 2 bases from V and 8 bases from J, leaving 9 bases between. The CDR3 consists of 13 residues.

This clonotype has only a few counts. The chain uses TRBV12-3 or TRBV12-4 and TRBJ2-1; D is ambiguous. The V gene lost 6 bases and the J gene lost 8 bases, with 11 bases spanning the gap. The CDR3 consists of 12 residues. The CDR3 coding sequence is TGTGCCAGCAGCCCCCCCGCGGATGAGCAGTTCTTC. Translating it yields CASSPPADEQFF.

CDR3 DNA sequence: TGCGCCAGCAGTAGTGAGGCGAACACCGGGGAGCTGTTTTTT. Protein: CASSSEANTGELFF. The chain carries TRBV5-1 and TRBJ2-2, with D hard to call. Germline-derived CDR1 and CDR2 are SGHRS and YFSETQ. V was shortened by 5 bases and J by 0 bases, with 8 bases between the two germline ends. CDR3 length: 14 residues.

V gene TRBV25-1 combines with J gene TRBJ2-7, with TRBD2 identical over 7 bases. V lost 4 bases to trimming and J lost 2 bases; unmatched junction nucleotides: 5. The CDR3 has 14 amino acids. Germline V lookup: CDR1 MGHDK, CDR2 SYGVNS. CDR3 sequence (DNA): TGTGCCAGCAGTGTGGCCGGGAGGCCCTACGAGCAGTACTTC. It encodes CASSVAGRPYEQYF.

This clonotype occurred a few times. The J gene is TRBJ2-1, the V gene TRBV2; D is tentatively TRBD1 or TRBD2 (6 bases each). Germline V lookup: CDR1 SNHLY, CDR2 FYNNEI. The V end lost 0 bases, the J end lost 4 bases, and 16 bases lay between the germline ends. The CDR3 consists of 17 residues. CDR3 sequence: CASSEAFGGKGYNEQFF. DNA of the CDR3: TGTGCCAGCAGTGAAGCTTTCGGGGGCAAGGGATACAATGAGCAGTTCTTC.

Only a few counts were recorded for this clonotype. This sequence joins TRBV9 and TRBJ2-1; D gene unclear. The CDR3 spans 17 residues. Germline V gene data show CDR1 as SGDLS and CDR2 as YYNGEE. V was pared by 3 bases and J by 0 bases, with 16 bases between. The chain's CDR3 is CASSAGPGPPSYNEQFF. DNA for the CDR3: TGTGCCAGCAGCGCTGGGCCAGGCCCTCCCTCCTACAATGAGCAGTTCTTC.

The chain couples TRBV20-1 to TRBJ2-7; D may be TRBD1 or TRBD2 (5 bases each). The CDR3 extends over 15 amino acids. The V gene lost 0 bases and the J gene lost 2 bases, with 14 bases spanning the gap. Germline V gene data show CDR1 as DFQATT and CDR2 as SNEGSKA (reference sequence). The CDR3 reads CSARDLSGPPYEQYF. DNA for the CDR3: TGCAGTGCTAGAGATCTGTCGGGACCCCCCTACGAGCAGTACTTC.

This clonotype was seen a handful of times. V usage is TRBV2 and J usage is TRBJ2-5; 8 positions agree with TRBD2. Germline lookup yields CDR1 SNHLY and CDR2 FYNNEI. J gave up 3 bases and V 3 bases, and 3 bases lay outside the gene matches. The CDR3 covers 14 residues. DNA for the CDR3: TGTGCCAGCAGTGACGTAGCGGGAAAAGAGACCCAGTACTTC. As protein: CASSDVAGKETQYF.

This clonotype was picked up a small number of times. The gene calls are TRBV4-1 and TRBJ1-6; 9 bases align to TRBD1. The trim removed 0 bases at V and 11 bases at J, leaving 8 bases unmatched. The length of the CDR3 is 16 residues. Germline CDR1 is MGHRA and CDR2 is YSYEKL. The CDR3 DNA is TGCGCCAGCAGCCAAGATCCCGGGACAGGGAGTACACCCCTCCACTTT. Translating it yields CASSQDPGTGSTPLHF.

In its sample, this clonotype was seen a few times. This chain uses TRBV12-3 or TRBV12-4 with TRBJ2-2; 7 bases are a match to TRBD2. The ends lost 6 bases at V and 0 bases at J; junction bases unmatched: 7. The CDR3 sequence is 16 residues long. CDR3 protein: CASSSFGGANTGELFF. DNA of the CDR3: TGTGCCAGCAGCTCGTTTGGGGGGGCGAACACCGGGGAGCTGTTTTTT.

The rearrangement uses TRBV6-1 and TRBJ2-3, with 9 bases matching TRBD2. The CDR3 extends over 15 amino acids. V was pared by 5 bases and J by 4 bases, with 7 bases of the junction left unmatched. CDR1 is MNHNS, CDR2 SASEGT, per germline. This chain's CDR3 is CASSRAGGPPDTQYF. The DNA of the CDR3 is TGTGCCAGCAGTAGAGCGGGGGGCCCCCCAGATACGCAGTATTTT.

The gene calls are TRBV28 and TRBJ2-2; D remains ambiguous. Trimming took off 1 base at V and 6 bases at J, with 9 bases between the two ends. The CDR3 is 14 residues long. In germline, CDR1 is MDHEN, CDR2 SYDVKM. The CDR3 DNA is TGTGCCAGCAGTTTATCCGGGCTACCCGGGGAGCTGTTTTTT. Amino acids: CASSLSGLPGELFF.

This clonotype has just a few counts. The genes are TRBV12-3 or TRBV12-4 and TRBJ2-3, with TRBD1 matching 9 bases. The CDR3 extends over 16 amino acids. J lost 2 bases, V lost 4 bases, and 7 bases had no gene match. CDR3 nucleotide sequence: TGTGCCAGCAGTTGGGGGGACAGGGAGGCCACAGATACGCAGTATTTT. This translates into CASSWGDREATDTQYF.

The CDR3 sequence is CSARTGGGSYEQYF. As DNA, the CDR3 is TGCAGTGCTAGAACGGGTGGCGGCTCCTACGAGCAGTACTTC. The chain is built from TRBV20-1 and TRBJ2-7; unclear D gene. Germline assignment: CDR1 DFQATT and CDR2 SNEGSKA (reference sequence). CDR3 length equals 14 residues. Deletions cut 2 bases from V and 0 bases from J, with 11 bases between.

This clonotype was seen a single time. A much more abundant neighbour one base away suggests this may be a read error. The chain has TRBV12-3 or TRBV12-4 and TRBJ2-3; D uncertain. The CDR3 contains 14 residues. The CDR3 DNA is TGTGCCAGCAGTTTAGCCAGATACACAGATACGCGGTATTTT. Its translation: CASSLARYTDTRYF.

This sequence joins TRBV29-1 and TRBJ2-7, with D unclear. There are 9 residues in the CDR3. V dropped 3 bases and J dropped 5 bases, with 2 bases sitting between them. Germline CDR1 and CDR2: SQVTM and ANQGSEA. The CDR3 sequence: CSVDDEQYF. In nucleotides, the CDR3 is TGCAGCGTTGACGACGAGCAGTACTTC.

V gene TRBV5-1 combines with J gene TRBJ2-3, with 10 positions matching TRBD1. V shed 1 base, J shed 3 bases, and the junction held 2 bases outside the gene matches. Germline V lookup: CDR1 SGHRS, CDR2 YFSETQ. The CDR3 sequence is 15 residues long. The CDR3 DNA reads TGCGCCAGCAGCTTGAGACAGGGGGCAACAGATACGCAGTATTTT. Protein product: CASSLRQGATDTQYF.

This clonotype was seen just once. CDR3 bases: TGTGCCAGCAGTTTACGAAGGGCGGGCTATGGCTACACCTTC. Translation gives CASSLRRAGYGYTF. This chain uses TRBV27 with TRBJ1-2; D gene unclear. Trimming cost V 2 bases and J 4 bases, with 11 bases left between them. This CDR3 contains 14 residues. Germline CDR1 and CDR2: MNHEY and SMNVEV (reference sequence).

This clonotype has just a few counts. CDR3 sequence (DNA): TGCGCCAGCAGCCAAGTGGGTCCCACAGATACGCAGTATTTT. It codes for CASSQVGPTDTQYF. The chain carries TRBV4-1 and TRBJ2-3; D gene uncertain. Germline CDR1 reads MGHRA; CDR2 reads YSYEKL. Between the trimmed V and J ends, which lost 1 base and 2 bases, there was a span of 7 bases. The CDR3 has 14 amino acids.

This clonotype was recorded a few times. The J gene is TRBJ1-1, the V gene TRBV6-5; D perhaps matches TRBD1 (5 bases). This CDR3 is built from 15 residues. V was pared by 0 bases and J by 1 base, with 9 bases between. Germline values: CDR1 MNHEY, CDR2 SVGAGI. CDR3 DNA sequence: TGTGCCAGCAGTTACTCCGGGGGGACGAACACTGAAGCTTTCTTT. This sequence encodes CASSYSGGTNTEAFF.

The rearrangement uses TRBV27 and TRBJ2-7, with a tentative D call TRBD1 (7 bases). Trimming took 6 bases from V and 2 from J, leaving 14 bases between them. The germline CDR1 and CDR2 sequences are MNHEY and SMNVEV (reference sequence). CDR3 length: 14 residues. In DNA, the CDR3 is TGTGCCAGCAGATACCAGGGGGAGGCCTACGAGCAGTACTTC. Its translation is CASRYQGEAYEQYF.

This clonotype appeared many times. The CDR3 sequence: CSARDPVGFTQYF. CDR3 bases: TGCAGTGCTAGAGATCCTGTTGGGTTTACGCAGTATTTT. The chain employs TRBV20-1 and TRBJ2-3; D gene ambiguous. V lost 0 bases to trimming and J lost 8 bases, with 12 bases between them. Germline V gene data show CDR1 as DFQATT and CDR2 as SNEGSKA (reference sequence). CDR3 size: 13 residues.

This clonotype was detected a few times. The CDR3 spells CATRGEHSYEQYF. For the CDR3, the DNA is TGCGCCACCAGGGGGGAACATTCCTACGAGCAGTACTTC. This chain joins TRBV4-1 and TRBJ2-7; D perhaps matches TRBD1 (7 bases). In germline, CDR1 is MGHRA, CDR2 YSYEKL. The CDR3 sequence is 13 residues long. Between the trimmed V and J ends, which lost 10 bases and 1 base, there was a span of 14 bases.

The CDR3 is CASNPGQGIHNEQFF. For the CDR3, the DNA is TGTGCCAGCAACCCGGGACAGGGAATCCACAATGAGCAGTTCTTC. The J gene is TRBJ2-1, the V gene TRBV27, with TRBD1 matching 9 bases. The CDR3 consists of 15 residues. The V gene's germline CDR1 is MNHEY and CDR2 SMNVEV (reference sequence). Trimming cost V 7 bases and J 5 bases; bases outside gene matches: 9.

V is TRBV11-2 and J is TRBJ1-4, with TRBD1 matching 11 bases. Trimming at V came to 6 bases and at J to 7 bases, leaving 10 bases not matched to a gene. CDR1 is SGHAT, CDR2 FQNNGV, per germline. This CDR3 spans 16 amino acids. CDR3 bases: TGTGCCAGCAGGAGAACCGGGACAGGGGGAATTGAAAAACTGTTTTTT. It encodes CASRRTGTGGIEKLFF.